These T cell receptor beta chains were read from a single sample in a study of blood T cell repertoires in COVID-19. Repertoires were generated with immunoSEQ multiplex PCR, while TCRdb's copy carries only in-frame clones and drops some. The table includes 100,000 to 150,000 clones, around 80% detected once. The sequenced sample consisted of peripheral blood. Source of these receptors: a woman aged 45 to 65 with acute or convalescent COVID-19. Each CDR3 is given without its conserved first and last residue. Size tells how often a clone was seen (once, few, many) or the class of an expanded clone, and some rows leave it out.

size	J	V	CDR3
NA	TRBJ1-2	TRBV6-5	ASRSDDSNYGYT
NA	TRBJ1-2	TRBV5-1	ASSFRGDNYGYT
once	TRBJ1-2	TRBV2	ASSEATGRYGYT
NA	TRBJ1-4	TRBV4-1	ASSQRSRTRSEKLF
NA	TRBJ1-1	TRBV6-2/TRBV6-3	ASSYDREVGTEAF
NA	TRBJ2-7	TRBV6-5	ASSEGQGFSYEQY
few	TRBJ2-7	TRBV3-1/TRBV3-2	ASSQYSYEQY
NA	TRBJ2-7	TRBV7-9	ASSSDRYQYEQY
NA	TRBJ2-3	TRBV12-3/TRBV12-4	ASSQHSTDTQY
NA	TRBJ2-1	TRBV7-9	ASSLTGIEQF
NA	TRBJ2-1	TRBV5-4	ASSLVGLGIGEQF
NA	TRBJ2-1	TRBV19	ASSVRSETMWDEQF
NA	TRBJ2-1	TRBV28	ASSSGAYNEQF
NA	TRBJ1-2	TRBV3-1/TRBV3-2	ASSQVWGRDDYGYT
NA	TRBJ1-1	TRBV21-1	ASSKGGAEGAEAF
NA	TRBJ1-2	TRBV19	ASSQVGGGYT
NA	TRBJ1-5	TRBV19	ASSPTGGANQPQH
NA	TRBJ2-7	TRBV2	ASSESLNEQY
NA	TRBJ1-2	TRBV6-5	ASSRTGKYYGYT
NA	TRBJ1-1	TRBV2	ASSEQSNTEAF
NA	TRBJ2-5	TRBV7-9	ASSRPVSGETQY
NA	TRBJ1-3	TRBV5-1	ASSPGDSGNTIY
once	TRBJ2-4	TRBV25-1	ASSEPGTTKNIQY
NA	TRBJ2-1	TRBV2	ASGAQLSYNEQF
once	TRBJ2-1	TRBV2	ASRLAESSEQF